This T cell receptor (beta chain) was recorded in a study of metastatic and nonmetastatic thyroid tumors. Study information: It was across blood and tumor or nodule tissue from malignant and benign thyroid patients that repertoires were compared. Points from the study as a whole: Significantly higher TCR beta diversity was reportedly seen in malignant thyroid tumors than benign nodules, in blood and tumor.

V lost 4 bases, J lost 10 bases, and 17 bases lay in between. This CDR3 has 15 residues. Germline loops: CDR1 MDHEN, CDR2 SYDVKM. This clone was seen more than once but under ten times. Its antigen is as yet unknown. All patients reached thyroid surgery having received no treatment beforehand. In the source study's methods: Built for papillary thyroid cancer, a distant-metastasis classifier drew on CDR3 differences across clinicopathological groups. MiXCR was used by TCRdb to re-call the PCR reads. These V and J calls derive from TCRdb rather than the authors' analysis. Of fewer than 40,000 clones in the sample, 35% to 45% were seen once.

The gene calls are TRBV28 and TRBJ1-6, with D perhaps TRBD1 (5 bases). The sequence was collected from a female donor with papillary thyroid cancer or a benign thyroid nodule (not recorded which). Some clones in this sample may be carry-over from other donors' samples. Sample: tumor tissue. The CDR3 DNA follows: TGTGCCAGCAGTTCCGCGGGGGGGGTTAAGTCACCCCTCCACTTT. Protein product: CASSSAGGVKSPLHF.